This TCR beta chain stems from a study of a mutant IDH1 vaccine in newly diagnosed glioma (dated by TCRdb to 2020 to 2023). Regarding the complete study: Patients were given eight vaccinations, in weeks 1, 3, 5, 7, 11, 15, 19 and 23, which matched visits V03 through V10. Of the 32 patients who were treated, around 62% were male and around 40% were female, and the mean age was around 40 years. Prior to enrollment, standard therapy consisting of radiotherapy alone, temozolomide alone, or radiochemotherapy with temozolomide had been administered to patients, with the combination being received by most patients. Longitudinal TCRB deep sequencing was done for some 26 treated patients, wherever samples were available for exploratory analyses. In the chemotherapy-containing groups, vaccination started alongside temozolomide cycles, whereas in patients who had radiotherapy alone it started 4-6 weeks after radiotherapy. Peripheral blood was collected at six visits: V03 (baseline), V05, V07, V10, V12 and V13.

Library preparation was by the immunoSEQ multiplex PCR assay. Rearranged TCR beta chain sequences were amplified using the hsTCRB Kit according to the manufacturer's protocol. An Illumina MiSeq was used to sequence the TCRB libraries. The authors processed their data as follows. Demultiplexing, trimming and gene mapping were performed with the kit vendor's proprietary platform. Drawn from immuneACCESS, this table holds only the in-frame rearrangements with V and J called that TCRdb kept. Clones are partly lost; checked studies trace under half to an unresolved V gene and leave the rest unexplained. V and J calls and clone size are copied from that table; D and trimming were computed from the DNA. This sample gives some 30,000 clones in total; 70% to 90% of them show up just once. The ten largest clonotypes hold around 2.5% of the sample. Broader findings and caveats from the paper: PBMC samples for TCRB deep sequencing were selected based on availability. Immune responses induced by the vaccine were seen in approximately 93% of patients across multiple MHC alleles. The authors noted that analyses of patient blood samples could not be reproduced because of sample limitations. Pseudoprogression appeared unrelated to alterations in the top peripheral T cell clonotypes detected by TCRB sequencing.

About this clone itself: There is no known antigen for this receptor. No base quality values were provided; no much bigger clone lies one nucleotide off.

Per the publication, the time point label means: week 23, last vaccination. Each vaccine dose, consisting of 300 ug of a 20-mer mutant IDH1 peptide in Montanide, was administered subcutaneously with topical imiquimod. Donors had newly diagnosed WHO grade 3 or 4 IDH1-mutant astrocytomas with loss of nuclear ATRX. The samples were drawn from NOA16, a multicentre, single-arm, open-label phase I trial in Germany that tested a mutant IDH1 peptide vaccine in humans for the first time. The DNeasy Blood and Tissue Kit was used to extract genomic DNA from EDTA blood for TCRB sequencing. This specimen was PBMCs, taken from a glioma patient whose treatment included an IDH1 peptide vaccine. The receptor comes from a man aged 35 to 55 with glioma.

Read as DNA, the sequence is TGTGCCAGCAGCTTAACAGGGAGGAACACTGAAGCTTTCTTT. Its translation reads: CASSLTGRNTEAFF. This chain is built from TRBV11-3 and TRBJ1-1; D gene: possibly TRBD1, on 6 matching bases. The CDR3 holds 14 amino acids from the cysteine to the phenylalanine. The kept DNA is CDR3 alone, 42 bases in frame from the first base. V is pared back by 2 bases and J by 1 base, with 8 bases lying between the germline termini. CDR1 and CDR2 are drawn from the germline V gene: SGHNT, YENEEA.